Listed below are T cell receptor beta chains from one sample, sequenced in a study of technical replicates of blood from a handful of donors. The data were produced by immunoSEQ multiplex PCR, yet TCRdb's version contains in-frame clones alone and is incomplete. The sample records roughly 79,000 clones, approximately 96% being singletons. Input material: T cells isolated from PBMCs. The receptors come from a human donor in good health. Each CDR3 is given with its conserved first and last residue. The order of the fields is J gene, D gene, clone size, V gene, CDR3 DNA, CDR3 protein. D genes are given only for firm matches. Not every row has a clone size; where given, it reads once, few, many or a size class.

J gene: TRBJ2-7; D gene: TRBD2; clone size: .; V gene: TRBV27; CDR3 DNA: TGTGCCAGCAGTTCAAGGCGGGAGGCAGAGAGCTCCTACGAGCAGTACTTC; CDR3 protein: CASSSRREAESSYEQYF
J gene: TRBJ2-7; D gene: .; clone size: .; V gene: TRBV19; CDR3 DNA: TGTGCCAGTAGTGCCAGATCGTTCCCCTACGAGCAGTACTTC; CDR3 protein: CASSARSFPYEQYF
J gene: TRBJ2-3; D gene: .; clone size: .; V gene: TRBV28; CDR3 DNA: TGTGCCAGCAGTTTAATCCGGGGAACAGATACGCAGTATTTT; CDR3 protein: CASSLIRGTDTQYF
J gene: TRBJ1-4; D gene: .; clone size: .; V gene: TRBV7-9; CDR3 DNA: TGTGCCAGCAGCCTGGACAGTCCAACTAATGAAAAACTGTTTTTT; CDR3 protein: CASSLDSPTNEKLFF
J gene: TRBJ1-2; D gene: .; clone size: .; V gene: TRBV29-1; CDR3 DNA: TGCAGCGTTGCTGGGAGGGGCACTAACTATGGCTACACCTTC; CDR3 protein: CSVAGRGTNYGYTF
J gene: TRBJ1-4; D gene: .; clone size: .; V gene: TRBV7-2; CDR3 DNA: TGTGCCAGCAGCGGACAGTTGGTTAATGAAAAACTGTTTTTT; CDR3 protein: CASSGQLVNEKLFF
J gene: TRBJ2-7; D gene: .; clone size: .; V gene: TRBV2; CDR3 DNA: TGTGCCAGCAGTGAATATCAAGCGGGTTCCTACGAGCAGTACTTC; CDR3 protein: CASSEYQAGSYEQYF
J gene: TRBJ1-5; D gene: TRBD1; clone size: .; V gene: TRBV11-3; CDR3 DNA: TGTGCCAGCAGCTTAGGATTACAGGGGTATCAGCCCCAGCATTTT; CDR3 protein: CASSLGLQGYQPQHF
J gene: TRBJ1-1; D gene: .; clone size: .; V gene: TRBV4-1; CDR3 DNA: TGCGCCAGCAGCAAAAGAGAGGGGGACATGAACACTGAAGCTTTCTTT; CDR3 protein: CASSKREGDMNTEAFF
J gene: TRBJ1-1; D gene: .; clone size: .; V gene: TRBV29-1; CDR3 DNA: TGCAGCGTTCTTTACCCTGGCGCGCTGGCCCTAGGGGAGGACACTGAAGCTTTCTTT; CDR3 protein: CSVLYPGALALGEDTEAFF
J gene: TRBJ2-1; D gene: TRBD2; clone size: .; V gene: TRBV29-1; CDR3 DNA: TGCAGCTCAGGACTAGCGGGAGTATACAATGAGCAGTTCTTC; CDR3 protein: CSSGLAGVYNEQFF
J gene: TRBJ2-2; D gene: TRBD2; clone size: .; V gene: TRBV10-3; CDR3 DNA: TGTGCCTCTAGCGGGAGCGCCGGGGAGCTGTTTTTT; CDR3 protein: CASSGSAGELFF
J gene: TRBJ2-2; D gene: TRBD2; clone size: .; V gene: TRBV6-1; CDR3 DNA: TGTGCCAGCCTCGGGACTAGGGTCGCCGGGGAGCTGTTTTTT; CDR3 protein: CASLGTRVAGELFF
J gene: TRBJ1-1; D gene: TRBD1; clone size: .; V gene: TRBV18; CDR3 DNA: TGTGCCAGCTCCCCAATCGACAGGGATGACACTGAAGCTTTCTTT; CDR3 protein: CASSPIDRDDTEAFF
J gene: TRBJ2-5; D gene: .; clone size: .; V gene: TRBV27; CDR3 DNA: TGTGCCAGCAGTTTAGCAGGAGGTGGGGCCCAGTACTTC; CDR3 protein: CASSLAGGGAQYF
J gene: TRBJ2-3; D gene: TRBD1; clone size: once; V gene: TRBV30; CDR3 DNA: TGTGCATGGACCCCCGACAGGGGCCCCGATACGCAGTATTTT; CDR3 protein: CAWTPDRGPDTQYF
J gene: TRBJ2-1; D gene: .; clone size: .; V gene: TRBV7-9; CDR3 DNA: TGTGCCAGCAGCTCGGACAATGAGCAGTTCTTC; CDR3 protein: CASSSDNEQFF
J gene: TRBJ2-1; D gene: .; clone size: .; V gene: TRBV2; CDR3 DNA: TGTGCCAGCAGTGGGGGGCCAAACAATGAGCAGTTCTTC; CDR3 protein: CASSGGPNNEQFF
J gene: TRBJ2-7; D gene: .; clone size: once; V gene: TRBV27; CDR3 DNA: TGTGCCAGCAGTTTAGGCGGCCCCTACGAGCAGTACTTC; CDR3 protein: CASSLGGPYEQYF
J gene: TRBJ2-7; D gene: .; clone size: .; V gene: TRBV5-1; CDR3 DNA: TGCGCCAGCACAGGCAGAGGGTCCTACGAGCAGTACTTC; CDR3 protein: CASTGRGSYEQYF